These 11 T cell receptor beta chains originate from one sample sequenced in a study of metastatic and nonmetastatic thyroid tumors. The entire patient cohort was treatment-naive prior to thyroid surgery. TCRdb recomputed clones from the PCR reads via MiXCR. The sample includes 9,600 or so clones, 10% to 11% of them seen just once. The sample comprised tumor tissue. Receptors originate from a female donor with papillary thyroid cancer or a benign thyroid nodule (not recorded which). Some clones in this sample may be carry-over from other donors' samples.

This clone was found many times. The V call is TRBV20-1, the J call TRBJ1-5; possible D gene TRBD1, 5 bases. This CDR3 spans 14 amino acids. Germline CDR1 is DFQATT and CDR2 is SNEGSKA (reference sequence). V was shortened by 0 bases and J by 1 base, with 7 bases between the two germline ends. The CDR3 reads CSARDGGSNQPQHF. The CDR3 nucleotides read TGCAGTGCTAGAGATGGGGGGAGCAATCAGCCCCAGCATTTT.

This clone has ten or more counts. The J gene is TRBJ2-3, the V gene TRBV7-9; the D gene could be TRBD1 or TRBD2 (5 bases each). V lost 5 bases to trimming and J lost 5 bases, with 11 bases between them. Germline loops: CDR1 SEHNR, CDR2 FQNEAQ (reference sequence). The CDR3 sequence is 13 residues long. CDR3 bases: TGTGCCAGCAGCCCCGAGGGACGAGATACGCAGTATTTT. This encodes CASSPEGRDTQYF.

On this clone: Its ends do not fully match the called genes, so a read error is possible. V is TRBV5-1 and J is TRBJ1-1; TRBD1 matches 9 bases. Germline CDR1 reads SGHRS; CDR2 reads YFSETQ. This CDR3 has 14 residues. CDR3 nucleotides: TGCGCCAGCAGCCATTTGGACAGGGGCTCTGAAGCCTTCTTT. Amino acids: CASSHLDRGSEAFF.

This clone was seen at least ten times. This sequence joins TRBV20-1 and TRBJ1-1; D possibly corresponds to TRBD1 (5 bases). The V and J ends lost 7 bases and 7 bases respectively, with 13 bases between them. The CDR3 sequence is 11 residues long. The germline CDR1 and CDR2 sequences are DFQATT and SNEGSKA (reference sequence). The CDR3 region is CSVPGRGEAFF. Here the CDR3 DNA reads TGCAGTGTTCCGGGGAGGGGTGAAGCTTTCTTT.

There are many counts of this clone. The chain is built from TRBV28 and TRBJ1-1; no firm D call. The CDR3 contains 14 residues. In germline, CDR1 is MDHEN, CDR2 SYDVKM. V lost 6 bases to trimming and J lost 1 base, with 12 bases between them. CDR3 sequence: CASRQRPANTEAFF. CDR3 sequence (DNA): TGTGCCAGCAGGCAGAGACCTGCGAACACTGAAGCTTTCTTT.

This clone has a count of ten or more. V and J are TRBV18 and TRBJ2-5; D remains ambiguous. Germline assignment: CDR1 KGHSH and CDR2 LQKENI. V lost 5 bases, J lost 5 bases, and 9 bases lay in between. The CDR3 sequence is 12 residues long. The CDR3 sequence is CASSEARETQYF. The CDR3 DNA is TGTGCCAGCTCAGAGGCTCGGGAGACCCAGTACTTC.

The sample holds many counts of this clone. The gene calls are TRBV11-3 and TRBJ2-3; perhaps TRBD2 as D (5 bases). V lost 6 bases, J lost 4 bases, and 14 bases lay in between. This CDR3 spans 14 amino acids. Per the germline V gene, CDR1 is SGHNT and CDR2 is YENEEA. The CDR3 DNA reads TGTGCCAGCAGTTACAATTCCGGGGCAGATACGCAGTATTTT. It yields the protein CASSYNSGADTQYF.

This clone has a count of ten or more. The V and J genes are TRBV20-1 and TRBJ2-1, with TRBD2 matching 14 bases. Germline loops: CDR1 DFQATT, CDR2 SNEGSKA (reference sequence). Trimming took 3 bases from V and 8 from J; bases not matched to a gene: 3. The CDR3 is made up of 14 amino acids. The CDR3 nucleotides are TGCAGTGCTAGGGGACTAGCGGGAGTTCATGAGCAGTTCTTC. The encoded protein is CSARGLAGVHEQFF.

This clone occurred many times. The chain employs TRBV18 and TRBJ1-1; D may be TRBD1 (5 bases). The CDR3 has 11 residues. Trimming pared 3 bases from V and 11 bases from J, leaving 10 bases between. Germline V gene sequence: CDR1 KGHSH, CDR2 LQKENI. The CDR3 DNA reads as TGTGCCAGCTCACCCACAGAGGGGGCTTTCTTT. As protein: CASSPTEGAFF.

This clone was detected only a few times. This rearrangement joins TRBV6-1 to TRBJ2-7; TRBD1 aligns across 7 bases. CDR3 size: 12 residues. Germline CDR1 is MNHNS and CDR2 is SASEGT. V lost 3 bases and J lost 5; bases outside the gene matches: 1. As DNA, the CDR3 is TGTGCCAGCAGTGATACAGGGGACGAGCAGTACGTC. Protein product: CASSDTGDEQYV.

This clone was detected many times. CDR3 sequence: CAWGKLGSYNEQFF. The CDR3 DNA follows: TGTGCCTGGGGAAAGCTTGGCTCCTACAATGAGCAGTTCTTC. J is TRBJ2-1 and V is TRBV30; D not certain. Germline V CDR1 and CDR2: GTSNPN, SVGIG (reference sequence). This CDR3 contains 14 residues. The V end was cut by 5 bases, the J end by 0 bases, with 11 bases between. The whole variable domain, filled in from reference TRBV30 and TRBJ2-1, reads SQTIHQWPATLVQPVGSPLSLECTVEGTSNPNLYWYRQAAGRGLQLLFYSVGIGQISSEVPQNLSASRPQDRQFILSSKKLLLSDSGFYLCAWGKLGSYNEQFFGPGTRLTVL.